These 31 T cell receptor beta chains came from one sample sequenced in a study of blood T cell repertoires in COVID-19. Generated by immunoSEQ multiplex PCR, the TCRdb table keeps only in-frame clones and is missing some. In the table there are some 160,000 clones, about 88% of which are singletons. The specimen sequenced was peripheral blood. Every receptor here comes from a man aged 50-60 years who had recovered from COVID-19.

The V call is TRBV11-2, the J call TRBJ2-7, with TRBD2 matching 7 bases. The CDR3 extends over 13 amino acids. Germline CDR1 SGHAT, CDR2 FQNNGV. V shed 5 bases and J 1 base; nucleotides not matched to a gene: 2. The CDR3 DNA sequence: TGTGCCAGCAGCGCTAGCGGTTCCTACGAGCAGTACTTC. It translates to CASSASGSYEQYF.

The DNA for the CDR3 is TGTGCCAGCAGGGACGGACAGCGAAATGAAGCTTTCTTT. Protein sequence: CASRDGQRNEAFF. The chain carries TRBV12-3 or TRBV12-4 and TRBJ1-1, with D tentatively TRBD1 (6 bases). This CDR3 has 13 amino acids. V gave up 6 bases and J gave up 7 bases, with 15 bases separating them.

The V and J genes are TRBV28 and TRBJ2-4; possibly TRBD2 for D (5 bases). Trimming cost V 4 bases and J 13 bases, with 11 bases left between them. CDR3 length: 11 amino acids. Germline CDR1 is MDHEN and CDR2 is SYDVKM. The CDR3 coding sequence is TGTGCCAGCAGTTCCGGGGTCAGGCAGTACTTC. This codes for CASSSGVRQYF.

The J gene is TRBJ1-5, the V gene TRBV28; D unresolved. Germline V CDR1 and CDR2: MDHEN, SYDVKM. The germline V and J ends were trimmed by 5 bases and 1 base, with 18 bases remaining between them. The CDR3 is 17 amino acids. The CDR3 here is CASSPPPERASNQPQHF. In nucleotides, the CDR3 is TGTGCCAGCAGTCCCCCCCCGGAGAGGGCAAGCAATCAGCCCCAGCATTTT.

The CDR3 bases are TGTGCCTGGGCTGAAGGGGGCAAAGATACGCAGTATTTT. Translated: CAWAEGGKDTQYF. The V call is TRBV30, the J call TRBJ2-3; 7 bases fit TRBD1. CDR3 length: 13 amino acids. The trim removed 5 bases at V and 5 bases at J, leaving 7 bases unmatched. The V gene's germline CDR1 is GTSNPN and CDR2 SVGIG (reference sequence).

This clone has just one count. V gene TRBV6-5 combines with J gene TRBJ1-5; possible D gene TRBD1, 5 bases. The CDR3 consists of 15 residues. Germline CDR1 MNHEY, CDR2 SVGAGI. Trimming cost V 6 bases and J 4 bases, with 16 bases left between them. CDR3: CASRTSGGANQPQHF. The CDR3 bases are TGTGCCAGCAGGACTTCGGGGGGAGCGAATCAGCCCCAGCATTTT.

The chain employs TRBV7-3 and TRBJ2-7; 7 bases align to TRBD1. Germline assignment: CDR1 SGHTA and CDR2 FQGTGA. The CDR3 extends over 15 amino acids. After removal of 0 bases from V and 3 bases from J, the junction contained 5 bases not matched to a gene. The CDR3: CASSLTSAGGYEQYF. As DNA, the CDR3 is TGTGCCAGCAGCTTAACGTCAGCAGGGGGCTACGAGCAGTACTTC.

The rearrangement links TRBV5-6 to TRBJ2-7, with 9 bases identical to TRBD1. The length of the CDR3 is 14 residues. Germline CDR1 SGHDT, CDR2 YYEEEE. Losses at the gene ends were 0 bases for V and 9 bases for J; bases not matched to a gene: 7. The CDR3 protein is CASSLVGQGSGQYF. In DNA, the CDR3 is TGTGCCAGCAGCTTGGTGGGACAGGGATCGGGGCAGTACTTC.

This chain links TRBV21-1 with TRBJ1-2; whether TRBD1, the table's D call, matches the DNA was not checked. TRBV21-1 is shown as a pseudogene. There are 16 residues in the CDR3. The CDR3 DNA follows: TGTGCCAGCAGCAATGAGGACAGGGGAAGTCCCTGTGGCTACACCTTC. Its protein product is CASSNEDRGSPCGYTF.

V is TRBV24-1 and J is TRBJ2-5; 9 nucleotides align to TRBD1. Trimming at V came to 2 bases and at J to 5 bases, leaving 5 bases not matched to a gene. This CDR3 has 15 amino acids. The germline CDR1 and CDR2 sequences are KGHDR and SFDVKD. CDR3 DNA sequence: TGTGCCACCAGTGATTCGGGGACAGGGATGGAGACCCAGTACTTC. It specifies CATSDSGTGMETQYF.

The gene calls are TRBV25-1 and TRBJ2-7; no reliable D call. CDR3 length: 15 amino acids. Germline V gene lookup returns CDR1 MGHDK and CDR2 SYGVNS. V lost 2 bases and J lost 3, with 14 bases in between. CDR3 sequence reads: CASSEDRLSVYEQYF. In DNA form, the CDR3 reads TGTGCCAGCAGTGAAGATAGGCTAAGCGTCTACGAGCAGTACTTC.

The genes are TRBV6-5 and TRBJ2-7; D is undetermined. This CDR3 is built from 12 residues. The ends were cut back, 5 bases at V and 7 bases at J, with 12 bases in the middle. From germline, CDR1 is MNHEY and CDR2 SVGAGI. For the CDR3, the DNA is TGTGCCAGCAGTCATACAGCCCGAGAGCAGTACTTC. This gives the protein CASSHTAREQYF.

This chain joins TRBV3-1 (or the pseudogene TRBV3-2) and TRBJ1-6; 7 bases match TRBD1. The CDR3 spans 17 residues. Germline V gene lookup returns CDR1 LGHDT and CDR2 YNNKEL (reference sequence). After removal of 0 bases from V and 5 bases from J, the junction contained 7 bases not matched to a gene. DNA of the CDR3: TGTGCCAGCAGCCAAGAGATGAGGGACAGACATAATTCACCCCTCCACTTT. Translated, it gives CASSQEMRDRHNSPLHF.

This CDR3 reads CASSLEQAYEQYF. In nucleotides, the CDR3 is TGTGCCAGCAGTTTAGAGCAGGCCTACGAGCAGTACTTC. The chain employs TRBV12-3 or TRBV12-4 and TRBJ2-7, with no clear D. There are 13 residues in the CDR3. The ends were cut back, 1 base at V and 2 bases at J, with 6 bases in the middle.

The V and J genes are TRBV4-1 and TRBJ2-7; the D is unclear. Germline values: CDR1 MGHRA, CDR2 YSYEKL. V was cut by 4 bases and J by 2 bases, with 15 bases left in between. The CDR3 contains 15 residues. The DNA for the CDR3 is TGCGCCAGCAGCCCACAGCCTCTTCTGGCCTACGAGCAGTACTTC. This gives the protein CASSPQPLLAYEQYF.

The table lists this clone with a count of one. The chain joins TRBV14 to TRBJ2-7; the D gene is possibly TRBD2 (6 bases). The CDR3 loop spans 13 amino acids. CDR1 and CDR2 from the germline V gene are SGHDN and FVKESK. V was pared by 4 bases and J by 3 bases, with 10 bases between. This CDR3 is CASSRGANYEQYF. The CDR3 nucleotides read TGTGCCAGCAGCCGCGGGGCTAACTACGAGCAGTACTTC.

The chain joins TRBV18 to TRBJ1-1, with D possibly matching TRBD1 (6 bases). Germline V gene lookup returns CDR1 KGHSH and CDR2 LQKENI. V was clipped by 8 bases and J by 0 bases, with 10 bases between them. This CDR3 comprises 13 residues. CDR3 nucleotide sequence: TGTGCCAGCGTCACAGGGATGAACACTGAAGCTTTCTTT. This sequence encodes CASVTGMNTEAFF.

This clone is a singleton in its sample. This rearrangement joins TRBV7-2 to TRBJ2-3, with 8 bases matching TRBD2. Germline CDR1 reads SGHTA; CDR2 reads FQGNSA. The V and J ends lost 0 bases and 2 bases, in that order; junction bases with no gene match: 4. This CDR3 comprises 16 residues. CDR3 coding DNA: TGTGCCAGCAGCTTAGCGGGCGGGGGGACCACAGATACGCAGTATTTT. Translating it yields CASSLAGGGTTDTQYF.

The rearrangement links TRBV6-6 to TRBJ1-6, with 8 positions matching TRBD1. The V gene's germline CDR1 is MNHNY and CDR2 SVGAGI (reference sequence). V shed 8 bases, J shed 0 bases, and the junction held 6 bases outside the gene matches. The CDR3 totals 16 residues. In nucleotides, the CDR3 is TGTGCCAGCCTTAGGACAGGGAGCTCCTATAATTCACCCCTCCACTTT. It encodes CASLRTGSSYNSPLHF.

This rearrangement joins TRBV28 to TRBJ1-1, with D possibly TRBD1 on 6 matching bases. Per the germline V gene, CDR1 is MDHEN and CDR2 is SYDVKM. The V and J ends lost 5 bases and 0 bases respectively, with 13 bases between them. The CDR3 contains 15 residues. The CDR3 is CASSATRQVNTEAFF. CDR3 nucleotide sequence: TGTGCCAGCAGTGCCACCCGACAGGTGAACACTGAAGCTTTCTTT.

V is TRBV6-5 and J is TRBJ1-2; TRBD1 might be the D (6 bases). The ends were cut back, 5 bases at V and 6 bases at J, with 13 bases in the middle. The CDR3 runs 13 residues. Germline assignment: CDR1 MNHEY and CDR2 SVGAGI. CDR3 in amino acids: CASSLGTFDGYTF. The CDR3 DNA reads TGTGCCAGCAGTCTTGGGACATTTGATGGCTACACCTTC.

The V call is TRBV28, the J call TRBJ1-4; a possible D gene is TRBD1 (6 bases). The CDR3 has 14 amino acids. The germline CDR1 and CDR2 sequences are MDHEN and SYDVKM. V shed 2 bases and J shed 7 bases, with 11 bases lying between them. CDR3 region: CASSLTGSPEKLFF. Written as DNA, the CDR3 is TGTGCCAGCAGTTTAACAGGGTCTCCTGAAAAACTGTTTTTT.

The rearrangement links TRBV3-1 (or the pseudogene TRBV3-2) to TRBJ1-2; a weak D match, TRBD1 (6 bases). This CDR3 spans 15 amino acids. Trimming left V 3 bases short and J 3 bases short, with 14 bases between. Germline V CDR1 and CDR2: LGHDT, YNNKEL (reference sequence). The CDR3 DNA follows: TGTGCCAGCAGCCACTCAACGCAGGGGCACTATGGCTACACCTTC. Translation gives CASSHSTQGHYGYTF.

The chain is built from TRBV27 and TRBJ2-1; D possibly corresponds to TRBD1 (5 bases). With 2 bases removed from V and 9 bases from J, the gap between germline ends came to 17 bases. Germline CDR1 and CDR2: MNHEY and SMNVEV (reference sequence). The CDR3 totals 15 residues. The DNA of the CDR3 is TGTGCCAGCAGTTTACAGGACATCCCCACCTTTGAGCAGTTCTTC. Translated: CASSLQDIPTFEQFF.

The rearrangement uses TRBV12-5 and TRBJ1-1; 7 nucleotides match TRBD1. Germline lookup yields CDR1 LGHNT and CDR2 FRNRAP. The length of the CDR3 is 13 residues. V was pared by 1 base and J by 4 bases, with 0 bases of the junction left unmatched. This CDR3 is CASGLAGGTEAFF. In DNA, the CDR3 is TGTGCTAGTGGTTTGGCAGGGGGCACTGAAGCTTTCTTT.

This rearrangement joins TRBV6-6 to TRBJ2-3, with 15 bases identical to TRBD2. This CDR3 has 18 residues. Germline CDR1 reads MNHNY; CDR2 reads SVGAGI (reference sequence). Unmatched junction bases numbered 6, after V lost 5 bases and J lost 0 bases. CDR3 DNA: TGTGCCAGCAGTCCCGGACTAGCGGGAGGGCCTAGCACAGATACGCAGTATTTT. Translated: CASSPGLAGGPSTDTQYF.

This clone was observed a few times. The chain carries TRBV5-4 and TRBJ2-3; 8 bases align to TRBD2. Germline-derived CDR1 and CDR2 are SGHNT and YYREEE (reference sequence). The CDR3 runs 14 residues. The J segment lost 6 bases and the V segment lost 0 bases, leaving 3 bases of the junction unmatched. The DNA for the CDR3 is TGTGCCAGCAGCTTGGCCGGGGGGGCCGATACGCAGTATTTT. Translating it yields CASSLAGGADTQYF.

V gene TRBV6-5 combines with J gene TRBJ2-7, with a weak D call TRBD1 (6 bases). This CDR3 has 15 amino acids. Germline V gene data show CDR1 as MNHEY and CDR2 as SVGAGI. The V and J ends lost 0 bases and 0 bases respectively, with 9 bases between them. The CDR3 coding sequence is TGTGCCAGCAGTTACTCGACAGGACCCTCCTACGAGCAGTACTTC. It codes for CASSYSTGPSYEQYF.

The chain is built from TRBV7-2 and TRBJ1-2; TRBD1 matches 9 bases. Germline CDR1 is SGHTA and CDR2 is FQGNSA. V shed 5 bases and J 0 bases; nucleotides not matched to a gene: 7. The CDR3 covers 16 residues. CDR3 DNA sequence: TGTGCCAGCAGCCCGACAGGGGGGGCAACTAACTATGGCTACACCTTC. The encoded protein is CASSPTGGATNYGYTF. Complete variable domain (other parts from reference TRBV7-2 and TRBJ1-2): GAGVSQSPSNKVTEKGKDVELRCDPISGHTALYWYRQSLGQGLEFLIYFQGNSAPDKSGLPSDRFSAERTGGSVSTLTIQRTQQEDSAVYLCASSPTGGATNYGYTFGSGTRLTVV.

The chain has TRBV5-1 and TRBJ1-1; no reliable D call. V lost 0 bases to trimming and J lost 1 base, with 7 bases between them. The length of the CDR3 is 14 residues. The germline V gene has CDR1 SGHRS and CDR2 YFSETQ. In DNA form, the CDR3 reads TGCGCCAGCAGCTTGGCCGCAGGGAACACTGAAGCTTTCTTT. As protein: CASSLAAGNTEAFF. The whole variable domain, remainder taken from reference TRBV5-1 and TRBJ1-1, is KAGVTQTPRYLIKTRGQQVTLSCSPISGHRSVSWYQQTPGQGLQFLFEYFSETQRNKGNFPGRFSGRQFSNSRSEMNVSTLELGDSALYLCASSLAAGNTEAFFGQGTRLTVV.

The V and J genes are TRBV9 and TRBJ2-2, with D possibly matching TRBD1 (6 bases). Per germline, CDR1 SGDLS and CDR2 YYNGEE. Trimming removed 0 bases from V and 4 bases from J, with 13 bases in between. CDR3 size: 16 residues. The CDR3 sequence is CASSVGEGQTTGELFF. The CDR3 DNA reads TGTGCCAGCAGCGTAGGAGAAGGACAGACCACCGGGGAGCTGTTTTTT.